This T cell receptor beta chain was recorded in a study of blood T cell repertoires in COVID-19. Study-level background: Whether acute or convalescent, the COVID-19 samples came from the United States, Italy and Spain. The cDNA or gDNA used as material had been derived from T cells, B-cell-depleted T cells, or PBMCs.

The CDR3 sequence is 16 residues long. V shed 6 bases, J shed 4 bases, and the junction held 10 bases outside the gene matches. The V gene's germline CDR1 is MDHEN and CDR2 SYDVKM. In the authors' workflow: Reference gene primer amplification yielded estimated nucleated cell counts. Profiling relied on immunoSEQ multiplex PCR, and the TCRdb table lists in-frame clones only, not all of them. The V and J calls and clone size come from that table; D and trimming were worked out from the DNA. The profile shows a few hundred thousand clones, more than 70% of them singletons. The sequence came from a woman aged 45-60 years with acute or convalescent COVID-19. The sample was peripheral blood. The chain recombines TRBV28 with TRBJ2-1, with TRBD1 identical over 9 bases. The CDR3, as DNA: TGTGCCAGCAGCGGCTCCGGGACAGGGTTATACAATGAGCAGTTCTTC. It codes for CASSGSGTGLYNEQFF.